The TCR beta chain described here comes from a study of shared clonotypes between healthy human individuals. As for the study in general: Each donor had three CD4 naive, three CD4 memory, two CD8 naive and one CD8 memory plate.

Study-wide findings and caveats: A handful of donors showed sharing of roughly 5% of naive CD4 clonotypes. Rarefaction gave evidence that sorted-subset sequencing remained incomplete despite large depth.

Positive CCR7 selection of CD45RO-negative cells yielded the naive CD8 cells, and terminally differentiated effector memory CD45RA+ cells were excluded. TCRdb's copy holds only in-frame clones and misses some; the assay was immunoSEQ multiplex PCR. This sample carries around 2,000,000 clones, over 85% of them seen once, and the ten largest clones take 0.9% to 1.4%. Notes on this clone: Its target is not known.

CDR1 and CDR2 (germline): ENHRY, SYGVKD. This CDR3 has 14 amino acids. Trimming shortened V by 0 bases and J by 3 bases, and 8 bases separated the two germline ends. Sequencing was performed on naive CD8+ T cells sorted from blood. This receptor was taken from a young man in good health. The chain employs TRBV10-3 and TRBJ1-1; D perhaps matches TRBD1 (5 bases). CDR3 protein: CAISESTAYTEAFF. CDR3 bases: TGTGCCATCAGTGAGTCGACAGCTTACACTGAAGCTTTCTTT.